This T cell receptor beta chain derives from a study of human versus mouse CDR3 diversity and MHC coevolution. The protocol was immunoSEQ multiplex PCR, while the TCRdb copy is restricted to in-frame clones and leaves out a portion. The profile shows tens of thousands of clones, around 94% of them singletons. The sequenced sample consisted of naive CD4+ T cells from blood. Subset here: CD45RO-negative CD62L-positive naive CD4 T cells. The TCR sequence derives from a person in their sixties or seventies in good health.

The CDR3 region is CASSEQGAGSQPQHF. CDR3 nucleotide sequence: TGTGCCAGCAGTGAACAGGGCGCCGGCAGTCAGCCCCAGCATTTT. This chain joins TRBV2 and TRBJ1-5; D may be TRBD1 (5 bases). This CDR3 has 15 amino acids. Germline V CDR1 and CDR2: SNHLY, FYNNEI. Trimming removed 2 bases from V and 6 bases from J, with 14 bases in between.